What follows are 30 T cell receptor beta chains derived from one specimen sequenced in a study of T-cell memory formation after mild COVID-19. TCRdb re-analysed the 5' RACE reads in MiXCR, keeping a single row per CDR3 protein. The repertoire holds tens of thousands of distinct CDR3 sequences, with around 13% as singletons. Sequenced: PBMCs or a T cell subset sorted from them (not recorded which). These receptors were taken from a man between 18 and 29 years old who had mild COVID-19 (a few samples of this study predate the infection). Cell type and time point are not known.

This clonotype is labeled medium-sized (0.01 to 0.1%). This chain joins TRBV27 and TRBJ2-2, with 11 positions matching TRBD2. Per the germline V gene, CDR1 is MNHEY and CDR2 is SMNVEV (reference sequence). The trim removed 2 bases at V and 7 bases at J, leaving 9 bases unmatched. The CDR3 sequence is 17 residues long. CDR3 sequence: CASSLLIAGGQGGELFF. The DNA of the CDR3 is TGTGCCAGCAGTTTACTTATAGCGGGGGGGCAAGGCGGGGAGCTGTTTTTT.

This clonotype was counted between two and nine times. This chain uses TRBV12-3 or TRBV12-4 with TRBJ2-1, with D perhaps assigned TRBD1 or TRBD2 (5 bases each). CDR3 length: 15 amino acids. Trimming pared 5 bases from V and 0 bases from J, leaving 11 bases between. CDR3 bases: TGTGCCAGCAGTACTGGGGGTAGCTCCTACAATGAGCAGTTCTTC. Its translation: CASSTGGSSYNEQFF.

The sample holds many counts of this clonotype. The V call is TRBV7-2, the J call TRBJ2-3, with D perhaps TRBD1 or TRBD2 (5 bases each). Germline V gives CDR1 SGHTA, CDR2 FQGNSA. V dropped 1 base and J dropped 2 bases, with 13 bases sitting between them. CDR3 length equals 16 residues. CDR3 sequence (DNA): TGTGCCAGCAGCTTAGGAGGGACCGGGGCCACAGATACGCAGTATTTT. Residues: CASSLGGTGATDTQYF.

This clonotype came up a few times. The chain joins TRBV7-9 to TRBJ1-4, with D unresolved. CDR3 length equals 15 residues. From germline, CDR1 is SEHNR and CDR2 FQNEAQ (reference sequence). Trimming removed 5 bases at V and 7 bases at J, with 17 bases between. The chain's CDR3 is CASSPNGPRGEKLFF. CDR3 DNA: TGTGCCAGCAGCCCCAACGGACCAAGAGGTGAAAAACTGTTTTTT.

The V and J genes are TRBV11-2 and TRBJ2-7; D is possibly TRBD2 (6 bases). The germline CDR1 and CDR2 sequences are SGHAT and FQNNGV. This CDR3 comprises 11 residues. Trimming left V 3 bases short and J 7 bases short, with 7 bases between. For the CDR3, the DNA is TGTGCCAGCAGCTTGGGACTGGAGCAGTACGTC. Its protein product is CASSLGLEQYV.

This chain joins TRBV6-2 or TRBV6-3 and TRBJ2-2; D is unclear. Trimming removed 10 bases from V and 0 bases from J, with 9 bases in between. This CDR3 contains 13 residues. Germline values: CDR1 MNHEY, CDR2 SVGEGT. CDR3 protein: CATMDPNTGELFF. CDR3 nucleotide sequence: TGTGCCACAATGGACCCGAACACCGGGGAGCTGTTTTTT.

This clonotype was found a few times. CDR3 in DNA: TGCAGTGCTAGAGATATTCGGGGCAACCTACCCTACGAGCAGTACGTC. This encodes CSARDIRGNLPYEQYV. V usage is TRBV20-1 and J usage is TRBJ2-7; D may correspond to TRBD1 or TRBD2 (5 bases each). The CDR3 consists of 16 residues. With 0 bases removed from V and 2 bases from J, the gap between germline ends came to 17 bases. Germline loops: CDR1 DFQATT, CDR2 SNEGSKA (reference sequence).

In this sample, this clonotype turned up once. The chain links TRBV11-2 to TRBJ2-7, with 8 positions matching TRBD1. The junction had 7 bases not matched to a gene; V was cut back by 2 bases and J by 7 bases. This CDR3 region has 14 residues. From germline, CDR1 is SGHAT and CDR2 FQNNGV. The CDR3 spells CASSLLAGGVEQYV. The CDR3 DNA is TGTGCCAGCAGCTTATTGGCAGGGGGCGTGGAGCAGTACGTC.

V gene TRBV10-1 combines with J gene TRBJ2-1; D not resolved. From germline, CDR1 is WNHNN and CDR2 SYGVQD (reference sequence). This CDR3 is built from 14 residues. Deletions cut 7 bases from V and 2 bases from J, with 12 bases between. CDR3 region: CASIGFLAYNEQFF. CDR3 coding DNA: TGCGCCAGCATCGGTTTCCTCGCCTACAATGAGCAGTTCTTC.

Only a few counts were recorded for this clonotype. The chain links TRBV5-1 to TRBJ2-1; D not certain. CDR1 and CDR2 (germline): SGHRS, YFSETQ. CDR3 size: 14 residues. The V end lost 1 base, the J end lost 5 bases, and 10 bases lay between the germline ends. The CDR3 region has the DNA TGCGCCAGCAGCTTGCTTTTATTCCACAATGAGCAGTTCTTC. Encoded protein: CASSLLLFHNEQFF.

The chain is built from TRBV4-1 and TRBJ1-5; no firm D call. From germline, CDR1 is MGHRA and CDR2 YSYEKL. The CDR3 runs 15 residues. The ends were cut back, 4 bases at V and 1 base at J, with 11 bases in the middle. The CDR3 DNA reads as TGCGCCAGCAGCCCAAAGGACGGGAGCAATCAGCCCCAGCATTTT. It translates to CASSPKDGSNQPQHF.

The chain employs TRBV29-1 and TRBJ2-5, with unresolved D. CDR3 length: 12 residues. Germline V gene data show CDR1 as SQVTM and CDR2 as ANQGSEA. Trimming took 4 bases from V and 5 from J, leaving 11 bases between them. CDR3 DNA sequence: TGCAGCGTTGTTTCCACGCAGGAGACCCAGTACTTC. It translates to CSVVSTQETQYF.

The chain is built from TRBV10-3 and TRBJ2-7, with D tentatively TRBD1 (5 bases). V lost 6 bases and J 4 bases, leaving 13 bases between the germline ends. This CDR3 has 13 residues. CDR1 is ENHRY, CDR2 SYGVKD, per germline. CDR3 amino acids: CAISDDRQYEQYV. The DNA for the CDR3 is TGTGCCATCAGCGACGACAGACAATACGAGCAGTACGTC.

This clonotype has a single count. V gene TRBV7-9 combines with J gene TRBJ2-2, with D unresolved. This CDR3 is 14 amino acids long. Germline V gene sequence: CDR1 SEHNR, CDR2 FQNEAQ (reference sequence). The V gene lost 4 bases and the J gene lost 7 bases, with 13 bases spanning the gap. CDR3 sequence (DNA): TGTGCCAGCAGCTCCGCAATTACGATCGGGGAGCTGTTTTTT. Protein product: CASSSAITIGELFF. Together with reference TRBV7-9 and TRBJ2-2, the CDR3 gives the full variable domain: DTGVSQNPRHKITKRGQNVTFRCDPISEHNRLYWYRQTLGQGPEFLTYFQNEAQLEKSRLLSDRFSAERPKGSFSTLEIQRTEQGDSAMYLCASSSAITIGELFFGEGSRLTVL.

This clonotype has a count of ten or more. The chain has TRBV7-6 and TRBJ2-5; a possible D gene is TRBD1 (5 bases). Deletions cut 1 base from V and 2 bases from J, with 11 bases between. Germline V gene sequence: CDR1 SGHVS, CDR2 FNYEAQ. CDR3 size: 15 residues. The CDR3 sequence is CASSLDWGPQETQYF. CDR3 sequence (DNA): TGTGCCAGCAGCTTAGATTGGGGCCCACAAGAGACCCAGTACTTC. The complete variable domain, with remaining parts taken from reference TRBV7-6 and TRBJ2-5, reads GAGVSQSPRYKVTKRGQDVALRCDPISGHVSLYWYRQALGQGPEFLTYFNYEAQQDKSGLPNDRFSAERPEGSISTLTIQRTEQRDSAMYRCASSLDWGPQETQYFGPGTRLLVL.

This clonotype has a handful of counts. J is TRBJ1-6 and V is TRBV19; D might be TRBD1 (5 bases). CDR3 length: 13 amino acids. Germline V lookup: CDR1 LNHDA, CDR2 SQIVND (reference sequence). Deletions cut 5 bases from V and 8 bases from J, with 10 bases between. For the CDR3, the DNA is TGTGCCAGTAGTTACCGACAGTATTCACCCCTCCACTTT. Encoded protein: CASSYRQYSPLHF.

The V call is TRBV27, the J call TRBJ1-6; D unclear. Germline loops: CDR1 MNHEY, CDR2 SMNVEV (reference sequence). CDR3 length equals 19 residues. The V gene lost 5 bases and the J gene lost 0 bases, with 20 bases spanning the gap. CDR3 region: CASSPYSLTPGSYNSPLHF. In nucleotides, the CDR3 is TGTGCCAGCAGTCCCTACTCCTTGACACCTGGCTCCTATAATTCACCCCTCCACTTT.

The rearrangement joins TRBV7-6 to TRBJ2-2; 8 nucleotides agree with TRBD1. The CDR3 has 16 residues. J gave up 4 bases and V 1 base, and 5 bases lay outside the gene matches. Germline V gene data show CDR1 as SGHVS and CDR2 as FNYEAQ. CDR3 protein: CASSLVWTGSTGELFF. The DNA for the CDR3 is TGTGCCAGCAGCTTAGTCTGGACAGGGTCCACCGGGGAGCTGTTTTTT.

This clonotype appeared many times. The chain has TRBV9 and TRBJ2-1; 9 nucleotides agree with TRBD2. CDR3 length: 16 residues. The V segment lost 2 bases and the J segment 2 bases; nucleotides outside the gene matches: 5. The germline CDR1 and CDR2 sequences are SGDLS and YYNGEE. The CDR3 sequence is CASSVSAGGPYNEQFF. The DNA for the CDR3 is TGTGCCAGCAGCGTTTCAGCGGGGGGCCCCTACAATGAGCAGTTCTTC.

The sample holds a few counts of this clonotype. The rearrangement links TRBV2 to TRBJ2-2, with 7 bases lining up with TRBD2. The V gene end was trimmed by 6 bases and the J gene end by 4 bases; junction bases not matched to a gene: 5. Germline CDR1 is SNHLY and CDR2 is FYNNEI. This CDR3 has 14 amino acids. The CDR3 region is CASRGGSGTGELFF. The CDR3 coding sequence is TGTGCCAGCAGGGGGGGGAGCGGCACCGGGGAGCTGTTTTTT.

This clonotype was found a few times. The chain carries TRBV10-3 and TRBJ1-1; D is unresolved. Germline V lookup: CDR1 ENHRY, CDR2 SYGVKD. V dropped 6 bases and J dropped 0 bases, with 8 bases sitting between them. The CDR3 sequence is 13 residues long. CDR3 DNA sequence: TGTGCCATCAGGCCGGGTATGAACACTGAAGCTTTCTTT. Translated: CAIRPGMNTEAFF.

The gene calls are TRBV7-9 and TRBJ2-3; D perhaps matches TRBD2 (7 bases). The V end lost 5 bases, the J end lost 2 bases, and 20 bases lay between the germline ends. The CDR3 is 17 amino acids. The germline V gene has CDR1 SEHNR and CDR2 FQNEAQ (reference sequence). The CDR3 nucleotides are TGTGCCAGCAGCCACTCGAGGGGGGGGCCCCTCACAGATACGCAGTATTTT. Protein: CASSHSRGGPLTDTQYF.

The chain couples TRBV7-6 to TRBJ2-2; 13 nucleotides align to TRBD2. The germline V gene encodes CDR1 SGHVS and CDR2 FNYEAQ. The trim removed 6 bases at V and 1 base at J, leaving 2 bases unmatched. CDR3 length equals 16 residues. CDR3 region: CASSRLAGGNTGELFF. CDR3 sequence (DNA): TGTGCCAGCAGTCGACTAGCGGGGGGGAACACCGGGGAGCTGTTTTTT.

This clonotype was counted between two and nine times. V gene TRBV5-1 combines with J gene TRBJ2-7; D is unresolved. The CDR3 extends over 13 amino acids. The germline V gene encodes CDR1 SGHRS and CDR2 YFSETQ. Trimming shortened V by 1 base and J by 3 bases, and 8 bases separated the two germline ends. The CDR3: CASSLYGLYEQYV. The CDR3 region has the DNA TGCGCCAGCAGCTTGTATGGGCTCTACGAGCAGTACGTC.

This clonotype occurred many times. The genes are TRBV29-1 and TRBJ2-3; TRBD2 agrees at 8 bases. V lost 7 bases, J lost 6 bases, and 12 bases stayed unmatched. Germline assignment: CDR1 SQVTM and CDR2 ANQGSEA. This CDR3 region has 14 residues. The CDR3 spells CSESRGGTTDTQYF. In nucleotides, the CDR3 is TGCAGCGAGAGCCGCGGGGGGACCACGGATACGCAGTATTTT.

This clonotype was recorded a few times. The chain carries TRBV5-1 and TRBJ1-1; a possible D gene is TRBD1 (6 bases). From germline, CDR1 is SGHRS and CDR2 YFSETQ. V was clipped by 5 bases and J by 1 base, with 15 bases between them. The CDR3 has 15 residues. For the CDR3, the DNA is TGCGCCAGCAGTCTTACCGGGACACCGAACACTGAAGCTTTCTTT. This codes for CASSLTGTPNTEAFF.

This clonotype was detected only a few times. The rearrangement uses TRBV15 and TRBJ2-1, with 8 bases that match TRBD1. V was clipped by 3 bases and J by 10 bases; unmatched bases: 11. The CDR3 has 15 amino acids. Germline CDR1 is LNHNV and CDR2 is YYDKDF (reference sequence). The CDR3 loop reads CATSSDRGGPREQFF. CDR3 bases: TGTGCCACCAGCAGTGACAGGGGTGGCCCAAGGGAGCAGTTCTTC.

This clonotype occurred once. The CDR3 protein is CASTDRVNYGYTF. The CDR3 DNA follows: TGCGCCAGCACGGACAGGGTAAACTATGGCTACACCTTC. The chain couples TRBV5-1 to TRBJ1-2, with 8 bases that match TRBD1. The CDR3 totals 13 residues. V shed 6 bases, J shed 2 bases, and the junction held 3 bases outside the gene matches. Germline V gene lookup returns CDR1 SGHRS and CDR2 YFSETQ.

CDR3 loop: CASSLTSGGGEQYF. The CDR3, as DNA: TGTGCCAGCAGCTTGACTAGCGGGGGCGGGGAGCAGTACTTC. The genes are TRBV5-4 and TRBJ2-7; TRBD2 matches 11 bases. This CDR3 region has 14 residues. V dropped 1 base and J dropped 7; count of bases not matched to a gene: 4. CDR1 is SGHNT, CDR2 YYREEE, per germline (reference sequence).

In DNA form, the CDR3 reads TGTGCCAGCAGTTTAGCTGTGGGGGATGGCTACACCTTC. This encodes CASSLAVGDGYTF. The chain has TRBV12-3 or TRBV12-4 and TRBJ1-2; possible D gene TRBD1, 5 bases. The CDR3 spans 13 residues. V lost 0 bases to trimming and J lost 6 bases, with 8 bases between them.